Below, one T cell receptor beta chain is given with its context. Its matching antigen is unknown. The data stem from a study of CD8 T cells in ankylosing spondylitis. Whole-study results and caveats: As reported, disease-linked clones showed significant enrichment in matched ankylosing spondylitis synovial fluid. Seemingly characteristic of ankylosing spondylitis blood was a TCR beta motif consisting of under ten highly homologous variants.

Trimming took off 1 base at V and 5 bases at J, with 5 bases between the two ends. Germline CDR1 is SGHDT and CDR2 is YYEEEE. The CDR3 loop spans 12 amino acids. Each CDR3 protein gets one entry after TCRdb re-called the 5' RACE reads with MiXCR. The table shows roughly 280,000 distinct CDR3 sequences, with about 20% occurring only once. The sequenced sample consisted of blood, either unsorted or a sorted T cell fraction (not recorded which). The source of this sequence is a male donor with ankylosing spondylitis or in good health (not recorded which). The chain couples TRBV5-6 to TRBJ2-3; no definite D call. CDR3 sequence: CASSLTQDTQYF. The CDR3 bases are TGTGCCAGCAGCTTGACACAAGATACGCAGTATTTT.